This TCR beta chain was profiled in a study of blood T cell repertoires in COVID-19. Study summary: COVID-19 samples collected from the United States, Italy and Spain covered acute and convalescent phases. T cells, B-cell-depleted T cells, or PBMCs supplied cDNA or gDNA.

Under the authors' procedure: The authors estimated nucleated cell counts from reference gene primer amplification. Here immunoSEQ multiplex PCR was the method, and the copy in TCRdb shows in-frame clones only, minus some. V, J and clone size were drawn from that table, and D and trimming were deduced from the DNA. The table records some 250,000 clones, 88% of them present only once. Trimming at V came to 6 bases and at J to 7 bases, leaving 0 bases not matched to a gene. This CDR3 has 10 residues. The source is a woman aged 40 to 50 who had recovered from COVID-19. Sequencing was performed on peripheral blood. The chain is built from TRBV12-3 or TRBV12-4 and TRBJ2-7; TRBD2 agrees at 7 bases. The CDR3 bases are TGTGCCAGCAGGGGAGGGGAGCAGTACTTC. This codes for CASRGGEQYF.